The clone carrying this T cell receptor (beta chain) came up a few times. What it binds is not known. The sample belongs to a study of CD8 T cells in ankylosing spondylitis. Each CDR3 protein gets one entry after TCRdb re-called the 5' RACE reads with MiXCR. Seen here are approximately 290,000 distinct CDR3 sequences, 20% to 25% observed once, and the top ten hold 3.5%. Losses at the gene ends were 4 bases for V and 5 bases for J; bases not matched to a gene: 9. Germline V gene lookup returns CDR1 SGHRS and CDR2 YFSETQ. CDR3 length: 15 residues. General study points: Typical of ankylosing spondylitis blood, it appeared, was a TCR beta motif of under 10 highly homologous variants.

V is TRBV5-1 and J is TRBJ2-1, with 7 positions matching TRBD1. Sequencing used blood, either unsorted or a sorted T cell fraction (not recorded which). The clonotype comes from a female donor with ankylosing spondylitis or in good health (not recorded which). The CDR3 is CASSRLQGLNNEQFF. CDR3 coding DNA: TGCGCCAGCAGCCGTTTACAGGGGCTTAACAATGAGCAGTTCTTC.